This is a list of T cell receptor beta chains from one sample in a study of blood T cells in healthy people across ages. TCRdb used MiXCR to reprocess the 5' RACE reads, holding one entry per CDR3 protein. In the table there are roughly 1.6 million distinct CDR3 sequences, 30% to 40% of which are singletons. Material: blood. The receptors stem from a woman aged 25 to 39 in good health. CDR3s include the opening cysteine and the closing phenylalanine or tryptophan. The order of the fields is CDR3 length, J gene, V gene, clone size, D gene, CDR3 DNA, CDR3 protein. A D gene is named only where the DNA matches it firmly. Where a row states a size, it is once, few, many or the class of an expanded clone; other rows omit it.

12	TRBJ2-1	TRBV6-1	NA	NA	TGTGCCAGCAGTGAAACCTACAATGAGCAGTTCTTC	CASSETYNEQFF
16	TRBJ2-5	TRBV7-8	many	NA	TGTGCCAGCAGCCCCCCCCGGGACGGGATCTGGGAGACCCAGTACTTC	CASSPPRDGIWETQYF
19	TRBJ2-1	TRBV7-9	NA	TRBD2	TGTGCCAGCAGCTTAGCAATCCAGCGGGGGAAACAAAAAAACAATGAGCAGTTCTTC	CASSLAIQRGKQKNNEQFF
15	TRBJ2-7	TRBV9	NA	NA	TGTGCCAGCAGCGTAGGGGGTCTAGCGTCGGAAGAGCAGTACTTC	CASSVGGLASEEQYF
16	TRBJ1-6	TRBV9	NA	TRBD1	TGTGCCAGCAGCGCTTGGGACAGCCTATGGGATTCACCCCTCCACTTT	CASSAWDSLWDSPLHF
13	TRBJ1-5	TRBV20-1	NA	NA	TGCAGTGCTGGTCCGGGACAAAATCAGCCCCAGCATTTT	CSAGPGQNQPQHF
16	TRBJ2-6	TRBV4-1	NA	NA	TGCGCCAGCAGCCAACCCAGGGAGTCTGGGGCCAACGTCCTGACTTTC	CASSQPRESGANVLTF
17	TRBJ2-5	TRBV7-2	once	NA	TGTGCCAGCAGCTTATTTGGCAGAGGGAGTTCGGGGGAGACCCAGTACTTC	CASSLFGRGSSGETQYF
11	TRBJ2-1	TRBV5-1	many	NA	TGTGCCAGCAGCTTAGCCCTAGAGCAGTTCTTC	CASSLALEQFF
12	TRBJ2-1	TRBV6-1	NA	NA	TGTGCCAGCAGTGCGTACGCGAATGAGCAGTTCTTC	CASSAYANEQFF
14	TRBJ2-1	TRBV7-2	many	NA	TGTGCCAGCAGCTTAGGGGGGATGGGCAATGAGCAGTTCTTC	CASSLGGMGNEQFF
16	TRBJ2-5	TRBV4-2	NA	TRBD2	TGTGCCAGCAGCCAAGATCTAGCGGCATCCCAAGAGACCCAGTACTTC	CASSQDLAASQETQYF
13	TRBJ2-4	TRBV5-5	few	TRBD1	TGTGCCAGCAGCCCAGGACAGGGGACCATTCAGTACTTC	CASSPGQGTIQYF
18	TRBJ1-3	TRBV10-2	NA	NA	TGCGCCAGCAGTGAGGGTTGGGATTACAGGGCTTCTGGAAACACCATATATTTT	CASSEGWDYRASGNTIYF